This TCR beta chain was identified in a study of cytotoxic CD8 clonotypes in ibrutinib-treated CLL. About the research overall: The subjects consisted of 11 relapsed/refractory and roughly 15 treatment-naive individuals, with 17 to 18 IGHV unmutated. The study, taken as a whole, reports: Starting clonality was above that of age-matched healthy donors and tracked circulating CD8+ T-cell counts.

Looked up from germline, CDR1 is LGHNA and CDR2 is YSLEER. This CDR3 contains 17 residues. Trimming cost V 1 base and J 1 base; bases outside gene matches: 5. This clone showed up just once. Its antigen is currently unknown. Method: immunoSEQ multiplex PCR; TCRdb's copy keeps in-frame clones and lacks some. The sample comprises some 170,000 clones, about 88% of which are singletons, and roughly 3% rests with the top ten. Sequenced material: PBMCs, taken at disease progression, from a patient treated with ibrutinib. The TCR comes from a human donor with chronic lymphocytic leukemia. The gene calls are TRBV4-3 and TRBJ2-2; the match to TRBD2 covers 8 bases. The CDR3 reads CASSQVGSGVNTGELFF. CDR3 coding DNA: TGCGCCAGCAGCCAAGTGGGTAGCGGGGTGAACACCGGGGAGCTGTTTTTT.